Reported below is one TCR beta chain. Participants reported their clinical history, and cohort assignment relied on those reports. These data come from a study of blood T cell repertoires in COVID-19. Profiled with immunoSEQ multiplex PCR; TCRdb holds only in-frame clones, not every one. The sample lists about 210,000 clones, 86% occurring once. CDR3 size: 16 residues. V shed 0 bases and J shed 0 bases, with 8 bases lying between them. Germline CDR1 reads MNHEY; CDR2 reads SVGAGI. The sequencing input was PBMCs or T cells enriched from blood (not recorded which). This chain links TRBV6-5 with TRBJ2-2, with a weak D call TRBD1 (6 bases). The sequence derives from a man in his forties with acute COVID-19. This CDR3 reads CASSYSGTTNTGELFF. The CDR3 region has the DNA TGTGCCAGCAGTTACTCAGGGACAACGAACACCGGGGAGCTGTTTTTT.